The 29 T cell receptor beta chains below all came from one sample that was sequenced in a study of cytomegalovirus exposure and HLA in healthy donors. A multiplex PCR was run with 60 Vbeta primers and 13 Jbeta primers. TCRdb's table, derived via immunoSEQ multiplex PCR, lists solely in-frame clones and lacks some. Counted here are 200,000 to 250,000 clones, about 80% occurring once; the ten biggest clones make up around 1.5%. The specimen sequenced was PBMCs. Receptors were obtained from a girl aged 10 to 17 in good health and CMV-seronegative.

The sample holds one count of this clone. The CDR3 sequence: CATSRNAGTGRVAFF. The CDR3 DNA follows: TGTGCCACCAGCAGAAACGCTGGGACAGGGAGGGTAGCTTTCTTT. J is TRBJ1-1 and V is TRBV15; the match to TRBD1 covers 9 bases. Germline CDR1 reads LNHNV; CDR2 reads YYDKDF (reference sequence). The junction had 11 bases not matched to a gene; V was cut back by 2 bases and J by 10 bases. The CDR3 runs 15 residues.

The genes are TRBV5-1 and TRBJ2-7, with D perhaps TRBD2 (5 bases). V shed 4 bases and J shed 1 base, with 12 bases lying between them. There are 14 residues in the CDR3. Germline V gene data show CDR1 as SGHRS and CDR2 as YFSETQ. CDR3 sequence reads: CASSEGSLSYEQYF. The CDR3 DNA is TGCGCCAGCAGCGAGGGTAGTCTGTCCTACGAGCAGTACTTC.

The V call is TRBV6-6, the J call TRBJ1-3; TRBD1 agrees at 7 bases. CDR1 MNHNY and CDR2 SVGAGI come from the germline V gene (reference sequence). The junction had 14 bases not matched to a gene; V was cut back by 5 bases and J by 7 bases. This CDR3 contains 16 residues. As DNA, the CDR3 is TGTGCCAGCAGTCGCACACAGGGGAAAGGAGGCAACACCATATATTTT. Its protein is CASSRTQGKGGNTIYF.

The chain recombines TRBV13 with TRBJ2-7; 11 bases line up with TRBD2. The V gene's germline CDR1 is PRHDT and CDR2 FYEKMQ (reference sequence). The CDR3 spans 15 residues. After removal of 0 bases from V and 3 bases from J, the junction contained 1 base not matched to a gene. The CDR3 nucleotides read TGTGCCAGCAGCTTAGGACTAGCGGGAGACTACGAGCAGTACTTC. Its translation is CASSLGLAGDYEQYF.

The chain recombines TRBV2 with TRBJ1-2; TRBD1 agrees at 9 bases. V lost 8 bases to trimming and J lost 2 bases; unmatched junction nucleotides: 3. Germline CDR1 is SNHLY and CDR2 is FYNNEI. CDR3 length: 13 amino acids. CDR3 protein: CASLGQGNYGYTF. The CDR3 DNA reads as TGTGCCAGCCTCGGACAGGGGAACTATGGCTACACCTTC.

The chain carries TRBV27 and TRBJ2-3; D may be TRBD2 (5 bases). The V gene's germline CDR1 is MNHEY and CDR2 SMNVEV (reference sequence). Trimming shortened V by 9 bases and J by 0 bases, and 13 bases separated the two germline ends. The CDR3 extends over 14 amino acids. The CDR3 bases are TGTGCCAGGAGAGCGGAGCCTAGCACAGATACGCAGTATTTT. Its translation: CARRAEPSTDTQYF.

This rearrangement joins TRBV6-1 to TRBJ1-5; 8 bases fit TRBD1. This CDR3 spans 15 amino acids. Per germline, CDR1 MNHNS and CDR2 SASEGT. The trim removed 1 base at V and 1 base at J, leaving 0 bases unmatched. The CDR3 sequence: CASSEDRGSNQPQHF. As DNA, the CDR3 is TGTGCCAGCAGTGAAGACAGGGGGAGCAATCAGCCCCAGCATTTT.

The chain couples TRBV5-1 to TRBJ2-1, with 7 nucleotides matching TRBD2. This CDR3 region has 16 residues. The V gene's germline CDR1 is SGHRS and CDR2 YFSETQ. The junction had 3 bases not matched to a gene; V was cut back by 0 bases and J by 0 bases. This CDR3 is CASSLAASGSYNEQFF. For the CDR3, the DNA is TGCGCCAGCAGCTTGGCGGCTAGCGGCTCCTACAATGAGCAGTTCTTC.

V usage is TRBV19 and J usage is TRBJ2-3; the D is unclear. CDR3 length equals 11 residues. V lost 5 bases and J 5 bases, leaving 5 bases between the germline ends. Looked up from germline, CDR1 is LNHDA and CDR2 is SQIVND (reference sequence). The CDR3 region is CASSVKDTQYF. The CDR3 DNA reads TGTGCCAGTAGTGTCAAAGATACGCAGTATTTT.

The chain is built from TRBV5-8 and TRBJ1-2; D is unclear. V shed 1 base and J shed 4 bases, with 8 bases lying between them. CDR1 SGHTS and CDR2 YDEGEE come from the germline V gene. The CDR3 covers 13 residues. CDR3 region: CASSLRGIYGYTF. The CDR3 DNA reads TGTGCCAGCAGCTTGCGAGGGATCTATGGCTACACCTTC.

The CDR3 protein is CASSQGSGGGGYTF. Written as DNA, the CDR3 is TGTGCCAGCAGCCAAGGTTCAGGGGGCGGCGGCTACACCTTC. The V call is TRBV4-2, the J call TRBJ1-2, with TRBD1 matching 8 bases. Germline values: CDR1 LGHNA, CDR2 YNFKEQ. After removal of 1 base from V and 8 bases from J, the junction contained 6 bases not matched to a gene. CDR3 size: 14 residues.

This chain joins TRBV9 and TRBJ1-3, with D possibly matching TRBD1 (5 bases). The CDR3 totals 17 residues. Trimming took 0 bases from V and 3 from J, leaving 16 bases between them. CDR1 is SGDLS and CDR2 is YYNGEE in the germline V gene. The CDR3 is CASSVVRGDSNGNTIYF. DNA for the CDR3: TGTGCCAGCAGCGTAGTACGAGGGGACTCAAATGGAAACACCATATATTTT.

This chain uses TRBV6-6 with TRBJ1-5; D is uncertain. Germline assignment: CDR1 MNHNY and CDR2 SVGAGI (reference sequence). The CDR3 totals 13 residues. Trimming removed 6 bases from V and 11 bases from J, with 17 bases in between. The CDR3: CASRPTGGLAQHF. The CDR3 nucleotides are TGTGCCAGCAGACCCACCGGAGGGTTGGCCCAGCATTTT.

The gene calls are TRBV10-3 and TRBJ2-4; 7 bases fit TRBD1. V was pared by 5 bases and J by 6 bases, with 10 bases of the junction left unmatched. The CDR3 runs 15 residues. The V gene's germline CDR1 is ENHRY and CDR2 SYGVKD. The CDR3 nucleotides read TGTGCCATCAGTAAGGGGGACAGATCAACAAACATTCAGTACTTC. It encodes CAISKGDRSTNIQYF.

This clone was seen just once. V gene TRBV9 combines with J gene TRBJ1-2; 7 bases align to TRBD1. J was trimmed by 4 bases and V by 0 bases; bases with no gene match: 12. Per germline, CDR1 SGDLS and CDR2 YYNGEE. This CDR3 has 17 amino acids. The CDR3 DNA reads TGTGCCAGCAGCGTAGTCCCCTGGACAGGACGCGTCTATGGCTACACCTTC. Its protein product is CASSVVPWTGRVYGYTF.

This sequence joins TRBV4-2 and TRBJ1-5, with a tentative D call TRBD1 (5 bases). The CDR3 is 14 amino acids. Germline values: CDR1 LGHNA, CDR2 YNFKEQ. The germline V and J ends were trimmed by 0 bases and 5 bases, with 8 bases remaining between them. CDR3 in amino acids: CASSQDREDQPQHF. The DNA for the CDR3 is TGTGCCAGCAGCCAAGACAGGGAGGATCAGCCCCAGCATTTT.

The chain uses TRBV15 and TRBJ2-1; no clear D. Trimming pared 2 bases from V and 10 bases from J, leaving 12 bases between. CDR1 and CDR2 from the germline V gene are LNHNV and YYDKDF (reference sequence). The CDR3 contains 13 residues. The CDR3 nucleotides read TGTGCCACCAGCAGAACTTCCCCTACCGAGCAGTTCTTC. Amino acid sequence: CATSRTSPTEQFF.

This clone showed up just once. The chain couples TRBV4-2 to TRBJ2-7, with D hard to call. Germline values: CDR1 LGHNA, CDR2 YNFKEQ. Between the trimmed V and J ends, which lost 0 bases and 6 bases, there was a span of 15 bases. CDR3 length: 15 residues. The CDR3 loop is CASSQDWLSGSEQYF. In DNA form, the CDR3 reads TGTGCCAGCAGCCAAGATTGGCTCTCCGGGTCCGAGCAGTACTTC.

This chain connects TRBV4-1 to TRBJ2-1; 10 nucleotides line up with TRBD2. Per the germline V gene, CDR1 is MGHRA and CDR2 is YSYEKL. The CDR3 covers 16 residues. V was clipped by 3 bases and J by 0 bases; unmatched bases: 2. The CDR3 DNA sequence: TGCGCCAGCAGCCAGGGACTAGCGAGCTCCTACAATGAGCAGTTCTTC. Protein product: CASSQGLASSYNEQFF.

The gene calls are TRBV28 and TRBJ2-7, with 9 bases lining up with TRBD1. The V segment lost 6 bases and the J segment 1 base; nucleotides outside the gene matches: 4. The CDR3 is made up of 14 amino acids. The germline CDR1 and CDR2 sequences are MDHEN and SYDVKM. The CDR3 region is CASRMDRGSYEQYF. CDR3 nucleotide sequence: TGTGCCAGCAGAATGGACAGGGGATCCTACGAGCAGTACTTC.

The chain has TRBV2 and TRBJ2-3, with a weak D call TRBD2 (6 bases). V dropped 3 bases and J dropped 4 bases, with 17 bases sitting between them. This CDR3 spans 16 amino acids. CDR1 and CDR2 from the germline V gene are SNHLY and FYNNEI. The CDR3 DNA follows: TGTGCCAGCAGTGAGGAGGGTACTAGTCGCGCAGATACGCAGTATTTT. This encodes CASSEEGTSRADTQYF.

The chain links TRBV5-1 to TRBJ2-2; 8 positions match TRBD1. The CDR3 has 15 amino acids. V shed 4 bases, J shed 1 base, and the junction held 3 bases outside the gene matches. Germline loops: CDR1 SGHRS, CDR2 YFSETQ. The CDR3 protein is CASSIGTGNTGELFF. The CDR3 coding sequence is TGCGCCAGCAGCATCGGGACAGGGAACACCGGGGAGCTGTTTTTT.

This sequence joins TRBV4-1 and TRBJ2-4; D gene ambiguous. V dropped 0 bases and J dropped 7 bases, with 13 bases sitting between them. The CDR3 runs 15 residues. Germline V gene sequence: CDR1 MGHRA, CDR2 YSYEKL. Here the CDR3 DNA reads TGCGCCAGCAGCCAAGAGAATATCCAGAGGAACATTCAGTACTTC. Its protein product is CASSQENIQRNIQYF.

The CDR3 is CASTTTASYQPQHF. CDR3 nucleotides: TGTGCCAGTACCACGACAGCCTCGTATCAGCCCCAGCATTTT. The V gene is TRBV19, the J gene TRBJ1-5; D might be TRBD1 (5 bases). The CDR3 runs 14 residues. Germline lookup yields CDR1 LNHDA and CDR2 SQIVND (reference sequence). V was shortened by 7 bases and J by 5 bases, with 15 bases between the two germline ends.

This chain joins TRBV30 and TRBJ2-7; TRBD1 matches at 7 bases. Trimming cost V 2 bases and J 7 bases; bases outside gene matches: 11. Germline loops: CDR1 GTSNPN, CDR2 SVGIG (reference sequence). The CDR3 consists of 14 residues. CDR3 in DNA: TGTGCCTGGAGTTTGACAGGGCCCCGGAGGGAGCAGTACTTC. This sequence encodes CAWSLTGPRREQYF.

The chain couples TRBV6-5 to TRBJ2-7, with D tentatively TRBD1 (5 bases). CDR1 and CDR2 from the germline V gene are MNHEY and SVGAGI. The V and J ends lost 2 bases and 4 bases respectively, with 15 bases between them. The CDR3 loop spans 15 amino acids. The CDR3, as DNA: TGTGCCAGCAGTTACGATAGACAGAGAAGGTACGAGCAGTACTTC. It specifies CASSYDRQRRYEQYF.

This chain connects TRBV7-4 to TRBJ1-4; no clear D gene. Trimming cost V 5 bases and J 7 bases, with 14 bases left between them. The CDR3 totals 14 residues. Germline V gene sequence: CDR1 SGHVT, CDR2 SQSDAQ. The CDR3 DNA sequence: TGTGCCAGCAGCAGGGAGGGCTTTGGTGAAAAACTGTTTTTT. It is translated as CASSREGFGEKLFF. Full variable domain (outside the CDR3, taken from reference TRBV7-4 and TRBJ1-4): GAGVSQSPRYKVAKRGRDVALRCDSISGHVTLYWYRQTLGQGSEVLTYSQSDAQRDKSGRPSGRFSAERPERSVSTLKIQRTEQGDSAVYLCASSREGFGEKLFFGSGTQLSVL.

The chain uses TRBV10-2 and TRBJ2-7; tentative D call: TRBD1 (6 bases). The CDR3 has 15 amino acids. The germline CDR1 and CDR2 sequences are WSHSY and SAAADI. V lost 3 bases to trimming and J lost 3 bases, with 15 bases between them. DNA of the CDR3: TGCGCCAGCAGTGAAGTATATATGGACAGCTACGAGCAGTACTTC. This sequence encodes CASSEVYMDSYEQYF.

The chain carries TRBV28 and TRBJ1-2; D not certain. This CDR3 has 13 residues. The V end lost 7 bases, the J end lost 7 bases, and 16 bases lay between the germline ends. Germline lookup yields CDR1 MDHEN and CDR2 SYDVKM. In DNA form, the CDR3 reads TGTGCCAGCACCCCAGAGGGTCTTCGTGGCTACACCTTC. Translating it yields CASTPEGLRGYTF.